The 10 T cell receptor beta chains below were found in one sample sequenced in a study of blood T cell repertoires in COVID-19. Assay: immunoSEQ multiplex PCR; the TCRdb copy retains only in-frame clones and omits some. There are over 30,000 clones in the sample; more than 60% occur only once, and under 15% lies in the top ten. The source material was peripheral blood. The receptors originated from a man older than 75 with active or convalescent COVID-19.

The sample holds a few counts of this clone. The J gene is TRBJ1-4, the V gene TRBV6-5; no firm D call. The CDR3 is 15 amino acids. Germline V gene sequence: CDR1 MNHEY, CDR2 SVGAGI. With 2 bases removed from V and 8 bases from J, the gap between germline ends came to 15 bases. The CDR3 protein is CASSYGDRVGEKLFF. CDR3 coding DNA: TGTGCCAGCAGTTACGGTGACCGGGTCGGGGAAAAACTGTTTTTT.

The rearrangement uses TRBV7-2 and TRBJ2-6; D may be TRBD1 (6 bases). Germline V gene sequence: CDR1 SGHTA, CDR2 FQGNSA. Trimming removed 3 bases from V and 7 bases from J, with 22 bases in between. CDR3 length: 18 amino acids. CDR3 in DNA: TGTGCCAGCAGCTTTGGCACGACAGGCCGTTTTGGAGCCAACGTCCTGACTTTC. Its translation: CASSFGTTGRFGANVLTF.

This clone was seen just once. V usage is TRBV3-1 (or the pseudogene TRBV3-2) and J usage is TRBJ1-5, with unresolved D. V lost 1 base and J 5 bases, leaving 12 bases between the germline ends. The CDR3 has 15 amino acids. Germline V gives CDR1 LGHDT, CDR2 YNNKEL (reference sequence). CDR3 amino acids: CASSQGLGGHQPQHF. The CDR3 DNA is TGTGCCAGCAGCCAAGGATTAGGAGGACATCAGCCCCAGCATTTT.

V usage is TRBV6-5 and J usage is TRBJ2-3, with 10 bases lining up with TRBD2. The CDR3 is 16 amino acids. After removal of 0 bases from V and 4 bases from J, the junction contained 4 bases not matched to a gene. The V gene's germline CDR1 is MNHEY and CDR2 SVGAGI. CDR3 nucleotide sequence: TGTGCCAGCAGTTACTCGTTTCTAGCGGGAGCAGATACGCAGTATTTT. This encodes CASSYSFLAGADTQYF.

This clone was counted a few times. The V call is TRBV2, the J call TRBJ1-1; 9 positions agree with TRBD1. CDR1 is SNHLY, CDR2 FYNNEI, per germline. This CDR3 has 11 residues. With 4 bases clipped from V and 11 bases from J, the junction kept 2 bases outside the gene matches. The CDR3 here is CASSGDRVAFF. The CDR3 nucleotides are TGTGCCAGCAGTGGGGACAGGGTGGCTTTCTTT.

This clone was counted a single time. This sequence joins TRBV3-1 (or the pseudogene TRBV3-2) and TRBJ2-1; 9 bases agree with TRBD2. V gave up 0 bases and J gave up 9 bases; unmatched junction bases: 12. The CDR3 contains 17 residues. In germline, CDR1 is LGHDT, CDR2 YNNKEL (reference sequence). The CDR3 sequence is CASSQDSPRREGGEQFF. DNA of the CDR3: TGTGCCAGCAGCCAAGATTCTCCGAGGCGGGAGGGCGGTGAGCAGTTCTTC.

This clone has only one observation. This chain connects TRBV5-8 to TRBJ1-1; possible D gene TRBD1, 6 bases. CDR1 is SGHTS, CDR2 YDEGEE, per germline. Trimming took off 4 bases at V and 0 bases at J, with 19 bases between the two ends. This CDR3 spans 17 amino acids. CDR3 protein: CASSHDRHSGLNTEAFF. Here the CDR3 DNA reads TGTGCCAGCAGCCACGACAGGCATTCCGGTTTGAACACTGAAGCTTTCTTT.

The gene calls are TRBV28 and TRBJ2-7; 8 bases match TRBD1. The CDR3 spans 15 residues. J gave up 2 bases and V 6 bases, and 9 bases lay outside the gene matches. Germline-derived CDR1 and CDR2 are MDHEN and SYDVKM. CDR3 sequence: CASSSGTGVPYEQYF. The CDR3 coding sequence is TGTGCCAGCAGCTCCGGGACAGGAGTTCCCTACGAGCAGTACTTC.

This clone was seen just once. The chain uses TRBV7-3 and TRBJ2-1, with TRBD2 matching 12 bases. V lost 2 bases to trimming and J lost 10 bases; unmatched junction nucleotides: 6. This CDR3 spans 15 amino acids. The germline CDR1 and CDR2 sequences are SGHTA and FQGTGA. CDR3 amino acids: CASSLVPSGRGEQFF. Here the CDR3 DNA reads TGTGCCAGCAGCTTAGTGCCTAGCGGGAGGGGCGAGCAGTTCTTC.

The V call is TRBV5-1, the J call TRBJ1-5; possibly TRBD1 for D (5 bases). Germline CDR1 SGHRS, CDR2 YFSETQ. Between the trimmed V and J ends, which lost 0 bases and 3 bases, there was a span of 10 bases. CDR3 length: 15 residues. CDR3 coding DNA: TGCGCCAGCAGCTTGGCGACAGCCCCCAATCAGCCCCAGCATTTT. It encodes CASSLATAPNQPQHF.